This T cell receptor (beta chain) was recovered during a study of blood T cell repertoires in COVID-19. About the research overall: Sites across the United States, Italy and Spain contributed samples from acute and convalescent COVID-19. Nucleic acid was either cDNA or gDNA, and it came from T cells, B-cell-depleted T cells, or PBMCs.

The CDR3 runs 16 residues. Germline CDR1 and CDR2: LNHNV and YYDKDF (reference sequence). Losses at the gene ends were 7 bases for V and 1 base for J; bases not matched to a gene: 6. TCRdb keeps only in-frame clones here, not all; method: immunoSEQ multiplex PCR. This table holds 150,000 to 200,000 clones, 70% to 90% found once. The chain links TRBV15 to TRBJ1-6; TRBD1 agrees at 8 bases. This sequence was found in a man in his fifties or sixties with active or convalescent COVID-19. The sample taken for sequencing was peripheral blood. CDR3: CATKDRGRSYNSPLHF. In DNA, the CDR3 is TGTGCCACCAAAGACAGGGGTAGATCCTATAATTCACCCCTCCACTTT. Variable domain in full (rest from reference TRBV15 and TRBJ1-6): DAMVIQNPRYQVTQFGKPVTLSCSQTLNHNVMYWYQQKSSQAPKLLFHYYDKDFNNEADTPDNFQSRRPNTSFCFLDIRSPGLGDTAMYLCATKDRGRSYNSPLHFGNGTRLTVT.